These T cell receptor beta chains were read from a single sample in a study of blood T cell repertoires in COVID-19. The repertoire was sequenced with immunoSEQ multiplex PCR; TCRdb's copy has only in-frame clones and lacks some. This sample has approximately 190,000 clones, with about 80% found just once. Sequencing was performed on peripheral blood. These receptor sequences come from a man aged 25-45 years with active or convalescent COVID-19. CDR3s include the opening cysteine and the closing phenylalanine or tryptophan. A D gene is named only where the DNA matches it firmly. Clone size appears in some rows only: once, few, many, or a class for an expanded clone.

v_call,j_call,cdr3_length,d_call,clone_size,cdr3_aa,cdr3_nt
TRBV24-1,TRBJ2-2,18,TRBD2,NA,CATSSSRGLAGAGGELFF,TGTGCCACCAGCTCCTCTCGAGGGCTAGCGGGAGCGGGCGGGGAGCTGTTTTTT
TRBV9,TRBJ2-1,15,NA,NA,CASSTTVGSYNEQFF,TGTGCCAGCAGCACGACTGTTGGGTCCTACAATGAGCAGTTCTTC
TRBV6-1,TRBJ2-1,16,TRBD2,NA,CASSEVSQRGANEQFF,TGTGCCAGCAGTGAAGTTTCCCAGCGGGGGGCAAATGAGCAGTTCTTC
TRBV5-1,TRBJ2-5,14,TRBD1,NA,CASSRTGNEETQYF,TGCGCCAGCAGCCGGACAGGGAATGAAGAGACCCAGTACTTC
TRBV28,TRBJ1-1,15,TRBD1,NA,CASSFRSGTGTEAFF,TGTGCCAGCAGTTTCCGCTCCGGGACAGGGACCGAGGCTTTCTTT
TRBV9,TRBJ1-6,14,TRBD1,NA,CASSAGTAGSPLHF,TGTGCCAGCAGCGCGGGGACAGCGGGTTCACCCCTCCACTTT
TRBV6-5,TRBJ1-2,15,TRBD1,NA,CASSYSLQGTYGYTF,TGTGCCAGCAGTTACTCGTTACAGGGGACCTATGGCTACACCTTC
TRBV4-1,TRBJ1-1,15,TRBD1,NA,CASSQGTGSGTEAFF,TGCGCCAGCAGCCAAGGGACAGGGAGCGGCACTGAAGCTTTCTTT
TRBV5-1,TRBJ2-2,14,TRBD2,NA,CASRAGADTGELFF,TGCGCCAGCAGAGCGGGGGCCGACACCGGGGAGCTGTTTTTT
TRBV5-1,TRBJ1-1,13,NA,NA,CASSFVTDAEAFF,TGCGCCAGCAGCTTCGTGACAGACGCTGAAGCTTTCTTT
TRBV27,TRBJ2-2,19,TRBD1,NA,CASSLSLKGQSLSTGELFF,TGTGCCAGCAGTTTATCCTTAAAGGGACAGAGTCTTTCTACCGGGGAGCTGTTTTTT
TRBV7-2,TRBJ2-7,16,TRBD2,once,CASSWKGLAGAHEQYF,TGTGCCAGCAGCTGGAAGGGACTAGCGGGAGCTCACGAGCAGTACTTC
TRBV21-1,TRBJ2-1,16,NA,NA,CASSTERESSYNEQFF,TGTGCCAGCAGCACCGAGCGGGAGAGCTCCTACAATGAGCAGTTCTTC
TRBV19,TRBJ1-5,18,TRBD1,NA,CASSIDRGDRAPRQPQHF,TGTGCCAGTAGTATAGATCGTGGTGACAGGGCCCCGAGACAGCCCCAGCATTTT
TRBV10-2,TRBJ1-6,15,NA,NA,CASRPFGRGDSPLHF,TGCGCCAGCAGGCCTTTTGGGAGGGGGGATTCACCCCTCCACTTT
TRBV5-5,TRBJ2-7,14,TRBD1,NA,CASSVGTGTYEQYF,TGTGCCAGCAGCGTCGGGACAGGAACCTACGAGCAGTACTTC
TRBV3-1/TRBV3-2,TRBJ2-1,12,NA,NA,CASSQFREMQFF,TGTGCCAGCAGCCAATTTCGGGAAATGCAGTTCTTC
TRBV5-1,TRBJ1-6,18,NA,NA,CASSLDGGPPLGNSPLHF,TGCGCCAGCAGCTTGGATGGGGGCCCACCCTTGGGGAATTCACCCCTCCACTTT
TRBV4-1,TRBJ1-2,15,NA,NA,CASSHSGRGDYGYTF,TGCGCCAGCAGCCACTCGGGACGGGGGGACTATGGCTACACCTTC
TRBV7-9,TRBJ2-1,15,TRBD1,NA,CASSLPAGGYNEQFF,TGTGCCAGCAGCTTACCTGCAGGGGGCTACAATGAGCAGTTCTTC
TRBV19,TRBJ1-2,17,TRBD1,few,CASSMRPGQGADYGYTF,TGTGCCAGTAGTATGCGCCCGGGACAGGGGGCGGACTATGGCTACACCTTC
TRBV6-5,TRBJ1-3,12,NA,NA,CASIRYGNTIYF,TGTGCCAGCATCCGGTATGGAAACACCATATATTTT
TRBV5-1,TRBJ1-1,16,TRBD1,NA,CASSNPIGQGNTEAFF,TGCGCCAGCTCTAACCCTATTGGACAGGGGAACACTGAAGCTTTCTTT
TRBV7-9,TRBJ2-5,14,NA,NA,CASSPISRSETQYF,TGTGCCAGCAGCCCAATTAGTCGGTCAGAGACCCAGTACTTC
TRBV7-3,TRBJ2-3,16,TRBD2,few,CASSLGGRGGTDTQYF,TGTGCCAGCAGCTTGGGAGGTCGGGGGGGCACAGATACGCAGTATTTT
TRBV4-1,TRBJ1-2,19,NA,NA,CASSSPTIQQGGRGYGYTF,TGCGCCAGCAGCTCGCCAACTATACAACAGGGTGGCCGGGGCTATGGCTACACCTTC
TRBV30,TRBJ1-6,15,NA,NA,CAWSPPVTDNSPLHF,TGTGCCTGGAGTCCACCCGTGACAGATAATTCACCCCTCCACTTT
TRBV19,TRBJ1-6,13,NA,NA,CASSPFGDSPLHF,TGTGCCAGTAGTCCGTTCGGGGATTCACCCCTCCACTTT
TRBV7-2,TRBJ1-1,14,NA,NA,CASSSNGGSTEAFF,TGTGCCAGCAGCTCGAATGGAGGGTCCACTGAAGCTTTCTTT